Following are 4 T cell receptor beta chains from one sample sequenced in a study of T cell repertoires in ileal Crohn's disease. Time point defined: neoterminal ileum biopsy at postoperative endoscopy, about 6 months after surgery. TCRdb's table, derived via immunoSEQ multiplex PCR, lists solely in-frame clones and lacks some. This sample has over 7,500 clones, with about 80% found just once. Sequenced material: ileal tissue. Source of these receptors: an adult with Crohn's disease.

V is TRBV9 and J is TRBJ2-2; D is unclear. Germline-derived CDR1 and CDR2 are SGDLS and YYNGEE. This CDR3 spans 14 amino acids. V was trimmed by 10 bases and J by 5 bases, leaving 18 bases between them. DNA of the CDR3: TGTGCCTCAAACAGACAAGGCGAGACCGGGGAGCTGTTTTTT. Translated, it gives CASNRQGETGELFF.

This clone was observed a handful of times. The chain links TRBV9 to TRBJ2-1; D is ambiguous. V lost 2 bases, J lost 3 bases, and 6 bases lay in between. The length of the CDR3 is 13 residues. Germline CDR1 and CDR2: SGDLS and YYNGEE. In DNA form, the CDR3 reads TGTGCCAGCAGCGTCTCCCTCTACAATGAGCAGTTCTTC. Translating gives CASSVSLYNEQFF.

This clone has just one count. The rearrangement joins TRBV2 to TRBJ2-7, with 7 bases aligning to TRBD1. The ends lost 8 bases at V and 0 bases at J; junction bases unmatched: 7. Germline V gene data show CDR1 as SNHLY and CDR2 as FYNNEI. CDR3 size: 14 residues. CDR3 loop: CASVRDSSSYEQYF. The CDR3 coding sequence is TGTGCCAGCGTCCGGGACAGCAGCTCCTACGAGCAGTACTTC.

This clone was recorded once. V gene TRBV6-4 combines with J gene TRBJ1-2; D unclear. Germline V gene lookup returns CDR1 MRHNA and CDR2 SNTAGT. The germline V and J ends were trimmed by 2 bases and 8 bases, with 12 bases remaining between them. The CDR3 contains 13 residues. In nucleotides, the CDR3 is TGTGCCAGCAGTGACACGGATTCGGGAGGCTACACCTTC. Protein: CASSDTDSGGYTF.